This T cell receptor (beta chain) was sequenced in a study of cytomegalovirus exposure and HLA in healthy donors. In the study overall: Of the donors genotyped, 398 in all, less than 90% fell in the Caucasian-associated ancestry cluster.

General observations from the study: Immune exposure was documented only through CMV serostatus. Clonal expansion was found to be greater in HLA-associated TCR beta chains than in equally common others in a later analysis.

This clone has only a few counts. What it binds is not known. A junction boundary mismatches the germline segment, possibly from a read error. The PCR ran on 60 Vbeta and 13 Jbeta primers. Method: immunoSEQ multiplex PCR; TCRdb's copy keeps in-frame clones and lacks some. There are under 200,000 clones in the sample; roughly 80% occur only once, and roughly 1.3% lies in the top ten. CDR3 size: 12 residues. Germline CDR1 and CDR2: MGHDK and SYGVNS. The TCR sequence derives from a woman aged 45-65 years in good health and CMV-seronegative. The sample taken for sequencing was PBMCs. V usage is TRBV25-1 and J usage is TRBJ1-1, with 7 bases aligning to TRBD1. The CDR3 nucleotides read TGTGCCAGCAGGGACAGGAACTCTGAAGCTTTCTTT. The encoded protein is CASRDRNSEAFF.